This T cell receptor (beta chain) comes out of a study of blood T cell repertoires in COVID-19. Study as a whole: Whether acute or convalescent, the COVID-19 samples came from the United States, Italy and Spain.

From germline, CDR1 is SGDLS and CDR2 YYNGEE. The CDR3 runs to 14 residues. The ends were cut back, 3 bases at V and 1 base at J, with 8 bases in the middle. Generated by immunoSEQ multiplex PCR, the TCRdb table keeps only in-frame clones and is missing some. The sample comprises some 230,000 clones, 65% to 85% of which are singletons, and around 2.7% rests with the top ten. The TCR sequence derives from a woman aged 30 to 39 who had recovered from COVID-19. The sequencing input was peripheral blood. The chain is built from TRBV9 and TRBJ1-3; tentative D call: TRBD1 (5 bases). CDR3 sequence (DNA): TGTGCCAGCAGCGCCGGACAATCTGGAAACACCATATATTTT. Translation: CASSAGQSGNTIYF.